The 20 T cell receptor beta chains reported below all come from one sample, sequenced in a study of shared clonotypes between healthy human individuals. Using immunoSEQ multiplex PCR, the repertoire was profiled, and TCRdb retains in-frame clones only, with some absent. The repertoire holds about half a million clones, with 60% to 80% as singletons. The sample taken for sequencing was PBMCs. The source is a middle-aged woman in good health. Some clones in this sample may be carry-over from other donors' samples.

The CDR3 nucleotides read TGTGCCAGCAGCCCGGACCCGCAAAACATTCAGTACTTC. This codes for CASSPDPQNIQYF. The chain employs TRBV7-3 and TRBJ2-4; D is ambiguous. The CDR3 spans 13 residues. V lost 5 bases to trimming and J lost 5 bases, with 10 bases between them. CDR1 and CDR2 from the germline V gene are SGHTA and FQGTGA.

In regard to this clone: A much larger clone differs by one base, so this may be a read error. The same CDR3 arises from other DNA sequences in this sample as well. V is TRBV10-3 and J is TRBJ2-7; D tentatively reads TRBD1 or TRBD2 (5 bases each). Per the germline V gene, CDR1 is ENHRY and CDR2 is SYGVKD. The CDR3 has 15 amino acids. This CDR3 is CAISDWDASSYEQYF. In nucleotides, the CDR3 is TGTGCCATCAGTGACTGGGACGCTAGCTCCTACGAACAGTACTTC.

This clone appeared a few times. The chain recombines TRBV21-1 with TRBJ2-7; TRBD1 is taken as the D call from the table, unchecked against the DNA. TRBV21-1 is a documented pseudogene. The CDR3 contains 16 residues. DNA for the CDR3: TGTGCCAGCAGCAAAGGGGGTCCCTCAGGGGTTAACGAGCAGTACTTC. It codes for CASSKGGPSGVNEQYF.

On this clone: At the DNA level, this CDR3 is encoded by other sequences in the same sample as well. J is TRBJ2-3 and V is TRBV20-1; D is uncertain. CDR3 length: 11 residues. Trimming took 3 bases from V and 3 from J, leaving 4 bases between them. The V gene's germline CDR1 is DFQATT and CDR2 SNEGSKA (reference sequence). CDR3 loop: CSASRTDTQYF. The CDR3 DNA is TGCAGTGCTAGTAGGACAGATACGCAGTATTTT.

CDR3 in DNA: TGTGCCAGCAGCTGGGTCAGGGGGGGACAGGGGACCCAGTACTTC. Translated: CASSWVRGGQGTQYF. The V and J genes are TRBV27 and TRBJ2-5; 9 positions match TRBD1. CDR3 length: 15 amino acids. From germline, CDR1 is MNHEY and CDR2 SMNVEV (reference sequence). Trimming at V came to 6 bases and at J to 7 bases, leaving 12 bases not matched to a gene.

The count of this clone is one. The gene calls are TRBV5-1 and TRBJ2-1, with 11 bases lining up with TRBD2. This CDR3 contains 14 residues. Trimming removed 6 bases from V and 6 bases from J; junction bases left unmatched: 5. CDR1 is SGHRS, CDR2 YFSETQ, per germline. The chain's CDR3 is CASKGTSGLNEQFF. The CDR3 nucleotides read TGCGCCAGCAAAGGGACTAGCGGCCTCAATGAGCAGTTCTTC.

This clone was seen many times. The sample contains more than one DNA sequence encoding this CDR3. The chain recombines TRBV5-6 with TRBJ1-2, with a possible D match to TRBD1 (5 bases). Between the trimmed V and J ends, which lost 0 bases and 5 bases, there was a span of 14 bases. The CDR3 totals 15 residues. The germline gives CDR1 SGHDT, CDR2 YYEEEE. In nucleotides, the CDR3 is TGTGCCAGCAGCTTGGAAGGGACTGTGGGATATGGCTACACCTTC. Amino acid sequence: CASSLEGTVGYGYTF. The whole variable domain, filled in from reference TRBV5-6 and TRBJ1-2, reads DAGVTQSPTHLIKTRGQQVTLRCSPKSGHDTVSWYQQALGQGPQFIFQYYEEEERQRGNFPDRFSGHQFPNYSSELNVNALLLGDSALYLCASSLEGTVGYGYTFGSGTRLTVV.

The chain combines TRBV27 with TRBJ2-2, with D unclear. This CDR3 comprises 12 residues. Germline-derived CDR1 and CDR2 are MNHEY and SMNVEV (reference sequence). V was shortened by 4 bases and J by 4 bases, with 4 bases between the two germline ends. For the CDR3, the DNA is TGTGCCAGCAGTTCAACCACCGGGGAGCTGTTTTTT. This translates into CASSSTTGELFF.

CDR3 bases: TGCGCCAGCAGTGTTGGGACAGCTCTCTCCTACGAGCAGTACTTC. This translates into CASSVGTALSYEQYF. The chain links TRBV10-2 to TRBJ2-7, with TRBD1 matching 7 bases. Looked up from germline, CDR1 is WSHSY and CDR2 is SAAADI. V was pared by 4 bases and J by 0 bases, with 6 bases of the junction left unmatched. This CDR3 is built from 15 residues.

This clone was counted only a few times. This chain uses TRBV4-2 with TRBJ2-6; 10 bases match TRBD2. The trim removed 2 bases at V and 2 bases at J, leaving 6 bases unmatched. The CDR3 extends over 18 amino acids. Germline assignment: CDR1 LGHNA and CDR2 YNFKEQ. CDR3 residues: CASSQPGTSVPGANVLTF. CDR3 sequence (DNA): TGTGCCAGCAGCCAACCCGGGACTAGCGTCCCTGGGGCCAACGTCCTGACTTTC.

Regarding this clone: A far larger clone is one nucleotide away, so this likely arose from a read error. The chain has TRBV20-1 and TRBJ2-1; the D gene is possibly TRBD2 (5 bases). In germline, CDR1 is DFQATT, CDR2 SNEGSKA (reference sequence). V gave up 3 bases and J gave up 12 bases, with 12 bases separating them. The CDR3 sequence is 11 residues long. The DNA of the CDR3 is TGCAGTGCTAGTCCGGAGGATGTGCAGTTCTTC. This sequence encodes CSASPEDVQFF.

There are a few counts of this clone. The gene calls are TRBV7-9 and TRBJ2-1; D is undetermined. Trimming removed 4 bases from V and 0 bases from J, with 7 bases in between. Germline loops: CDR1 SEHNR, CDR2 FQNEAQ (reference sequence). This CDR3 region has 14 residues. This chain's CDR3 is CASSSKSSYNEQFF. The CDR3 coding sequence is TGTGCCAGCAGCTCAAAAAGCTCCTACAATGAGCAGTTCTTC.

V is TRBV7-9 and J is TRBJ2-7; 7 nucleotides line up with TRBD1. The V gene end was trimmed by 1 base and the J gene end by 12 bases; junction bases not matched to a gene: 3. There are 11 residues in the CDR3. Germline loops: CDR1 SEHNR, CDR2 FQNEAQ (reference sequence). Here the CDR3 DNA reads TGTGCCAGCAGCTTAGGGGACAGAGCGTACTTC. Protein: CASSLGDRAYF.

This clone has ten or more counts. This chain uses TRBV27 with TRBJ1-5; D perhaps matches TRBD1 (5 bases). Germline-derived CDR1 and CDR2 are MNHEY and SMNVEV (reference sequence). The ends were cut back, 4 bases at V and 7 bases at J, with 11 bases in the middle. The CDR3 runs 13 residues. CDR3 coding DNA: TGTGCCAGCAGTTCGGACAAGAGGCAGCCCCAGCATTTT. Translated, it gives CASSSDKRQPQHF.

The CDR3 coding sequence is TGTGCCAGCAGTGTGGGGGGGCTGCAAGAGACCCAGTACTTC. Protein product: CASSVGGLQETQYF. This chain connects TRBV2 to TRBJ2-5; possible D gene TRBD2, 7 bases. Trimming cost V 4 bases and J 2 bases, with 11 bases left between them. The CDR3 extends over 14 amino acids. Germline loops: CDR1 SNHLY, CDR2 FYNNEI. Drawing the rest from reference TRBV2 and TRBJ2-5, the complete variable domain is EPEVTQTPSHQVTQMGQEVILRCVPISNHLYFYWYRQILGQKVEFLVSFYNNEISEKSEIFDDQFSVERPDGSNFTLKIRSTKLEDSAMYFCASSVGGLQETQYFGPGTRLLVL.

Notes on this clone: Its ends do not fully match the called genes, so a read error is possible. The chain carries TRBV7-7 and TRBJ2-5, with D possibly called TRBD1 or TRBD2 (5 bases each). The CDR3 contains 11 residues. Germline CDR1 SSHAT, CDR2 FNYEAQ (reference sequence). The CDR3 nucleotides read TGTGCTAGCAGCTGGGGGGAGACCCAGTACTTC. This codes for CASSWGETQYF.

The V call is TRBV6-6, the J call TRBJ2-7, with TRBD1 identical over 7 bases. J gave up 3 bases and V 5 bases, and 7 bases lay outside the gene matches. In germline, CDR1 is MNHNY, CDR2 SVGAGI (reference sequence). The CDR3 is 14 amino acids. Here the CDR3 reads CASSDRGQFYEQYF. CDR3 bases: TGTGCCAGCAGTGACCGGGGACAGTTCTACGAGCAGTACTTC.

This chain uses TRBV7-9 with TRBJ1-3; no reliable D call. The germline V gene encodes CDR1 SEHNR and CDR2 FQNEAQ (reference sequence). V was shortened by 1 base and J by 0 bases, with 10 bases between the two germline ends. This CDR3 contains 16 residues. CDR3 sequence: CASSLGALNSGNTIYF. In DNA form, the CDR3 reads TGTGCCAGCAGCTTAGGCGCTCTAAACTCTGGAAACACCATATATTTT.

This clone came up once. The chain recombines TRBV28 with TRBJ2-7, with 8 bases identical to TRBD1. This CDR3 spans 17 amino acids. Trimming took 6 bases from V and 0 from J; bases not matched to a gene: 13. Germline V gene sequence: CDR1 MDHEN, CDR2 SYDVKM. The CDR3: CASSPGAHRGYSYEQYF. For the CDR3, the DNA is TGTGCCAGCAGCCCTGGGGCCCACAGGGGGTACTCCTACGAGCAGTACTTC.

The genes are TRBV7-3 and TRBJ1-5; no definite D call. The ends were cut back, 4 bases at V and 8 bases at J, with 9 bases in the middle. The germline CDR1 and CDR2 sequences are SGHTA and FQGTGA. The CDR3 runs 12 residues. Here the CDR3 reads CASSCSRKPQHF. CDR3 DNA: TGTGCCAGCAGCTGTTCAAGAAAGCCCCAGCATTTT.